One sample yielded the 13 T cell receptor beta chains listed below, sequenced in a study of cytomegalovirus exposure and HLA in healthy donors. The PCR used 60 Vbeta and 13 Jbeta primers. Clones were sequenced by immunoSEQ multiplex PCR, and TCRdb holds only the in-frame ones, with some missing. The sample lists around 110,000 clones; roughly three fifths were seen once. Source material: PBMCs. The receptors were sampled from a man aged 18 to 30 in good health and CMV-seronegative.

This clone was picked up a small number of times. A read error may account for a junction end that differs from germline. The chain couples TRBV30 to TRBJ1-3; 7 bases are shared with TRBD1. The CDR3 consists of 12 residues. The germline V gene encodes CDR1 GTSNPN and CDR2 SVGIG (reference sequence). The CDR3 DNA is TGTGCCGGAGACCGGGACAGAAAGACCATATATTTT. Encoded protein: CAGDRDRKTIYF.

The V call is TRBV2, the J call TRBJ2-3; D is ambiguous. Germline CDR1 SNHLY, CDR2 FYNNEI. Trimming cost V 4 bases and J 9 bases, with 5 bases left between them. The CDR3 has 10 amino acids. Here the CDR3 DNA reads TGTGCCAGCAGTGGAGTCACGCAGTATTTT. As protein: CASSGVTQYF.

The chain employs TRBV7-9 and TRBJ2-7; D gene uncertain. There are 12 residues in the CDR3. Germline V gene lookup returns CDR1 SEHNR and CDR2 FQNEAQ (reference sequence). The V and J ends lost 5 bases and 6 bases respectively, with 11 bases between them. Here the CDR3 reads CASSLSPSEQYF. CDR3 nucleotide sequence: TGTGCCAGCAGCCTGTCCCCTTCCGAGCAGTACTTC.

This clone occurred a few times. The chain has TRBV19 and TRBJ2-6; D is possibly TRBD1 (6 bases). Deletions cut 6 bases from V and 3 bases from J, with 15 bases between. Germline lookup yields CDR1 LNHDA and CDR2 SQIVND (reference sequence). This CDR3 contains 16 residues. The CDR3, as DNA: TGTGCCAGTAGCAGGGGAAGGGGTGATGGGGCCAACGTCCTGACTTTC. Encoded protein: CASSRGRGDGANVLTF. Filled out from reference TRBV19 and TRBJ2-6, the complete variable domain reads DGGITQSPKYLFRKEGQNVTLSCEQNLNHDAMYWYRQDPGQGLRLIYYSQIVNDFQKGDIAEGYSVSREKKESFPLTVTSAQKNPTAFYLCASSRGRGDGANVLTFGAGSRLTVL.

This clone was recorded only once. This sequence joins TRBV19 and TRBJ2-7, with TRBD1 matching 8 bases. The ends lost 2 bases at V and 5 bases at J; junction bases unmatched: 8. This CDR3 is built from 15 residues. Germline CDR1 LNHDA, CDR2 SQIVND (reference sequence). CDR3 amino acids: CASSIRLTGVDEQYF. The CDR3 DNA follows: TGTGCCAGTAGTATAAGGCTGACAGGGGTAGACGAGCAGTACTTC. Full variable domain (remainder filled in from reference TRBV19 and TRBJ2-7): DGGITQSPKYLFRKEGQNVTLSCEQNLNHDAMYWYRQDPGQGLRLIYYSQIVNDFQKGDIAEGYSVSREKKESFPLTVTSAQKNPTAFYLCASSIRLTGVDEQYFGPGTRLTVT.

This clone has more than one count but fewer than ten. The chain couples TRBV4-2 to TRBJ2-1, with 7 nucleotides matching TRBD1. Germline trimming cut 4 bases from V and 4 bases from J; bases unmatched to any gene: 10. Looked up from germline, CDR1 is LGHNA and CDR2 is YNFKEQ. The CDR3 is 16 amino acids. For the CDR3, the DNA is TGTGCCAGCAGCCGAGAGGGGACAGCGGTATACAATGAGCAGTTCTTC. Its translation: CASSREGTAVYNEQFF.

The chain joins TRBV28 to TRBJ2-5; the D gene is possibly TRBD2 (5 bases). Per germline, CDR1 MDHEN and CDR2 SYDVKM. The CDR3 runs to 15 residues. V gave up 3 bases and J gave up 5 bases, with 16 bases separating them. The CDR3 spells CASSFTTRRGETQYF. In DNA form, the CDR3 reads TGTGCCAGCAGTTTCACTACTAGGCGCGGGGAGACCCAGTACTTC.

This chain links TRBV6-6 with TRBJ1-1, with 11 bases identical to TRBD1. The CDR3 loop spans 16 amino acids. After removal of 7 bases from V and 4 bases from J, the junction contained 11 bases not matched to a gene. CDR1 is MNHNY, CDR2 SVGAGI, per germline (reference sequence). CDR3 protein: CASTTDRGRIGTEAFF. DNA for the CDR3: TGTGCCAGCACGACGGACAGGGGGCGAATCGGCACTGAAGCTTTCTTT.

The chain carries TRBV18 and TRBJ1-4; 7 positions agree with TRBD1. With V trimmed by 3 bases and J by 3 bases, 10 bases remained unmatched. This CDR3 contains 17 residues. Germline V lookup: CDR1 KGHSH, CDR2 LQKENI. For the CDR3, the DNA is TGTGCCAGCTCACCCGAACGCACCAGGGGGGCTAATGAAAAACTGTTTTTT. This encodes CASSPERTRGANEKLFF.

This clone was observed a few times. This chain connects TRBV27 to TRBJ1-5; perhaps TRBD1 as D (6 bases). CDR1 and CDR2 (germline): MNHEY, SMNVEV (reference sequence). Trimming removed 5 bases at V and 0 bases at J, with 11 bases between. CDR3 size: 15 residues. The CDR3 reads CASSVTGYSNQPQHF. CDR3 in DNA: TGTGCCAGCAGTGTTACAGGGTATAGCAATCAGCCCCAGCATTTT.

J is TRBJ1-1 and V is TRBV7-3, with 8 bases that match TRBD1. The CDR3 has 14 amino acids. The V and J ends lost 2 bases and 5 bases, in that order; junction bases with no gene match: 4. Germline V CDR1 and CDR2: SGHTA, FQGTGA. The CDR3 spells CASSLDYRGTEAFF. The CDR3 nucleotides read TGTGCCAGCAGCTTAGATTACAGGGGGACTGAAGCTTTCTTT.

Concerning this clone: One junction end does not reproduce the germline sequence, and a read error may be involved. This same CDR3 is encoded by further DNA sequences in the sample. The J gene is TRBJ1-3, the V gene TRBV7-8, with D hard to call. The germline gives CDR1 SGHVS, CDR2 FQNEAQ. The CDR3 is made up of 15 amino acids. The CDR3 DNA sequence: TGCGCCAGCAGCTTAGTAGTCGGGTTCGGAAACACCATATATTTT. Protein product: CASSLVVGFGNTIYF. The entire variable domain, with the rest obtained from reference TRBV7-8 and TRBJ1-3, is as follows: GAGVSQSPRYKVAKRGQDVALRCDPISGHVSLFWYQQALGQGPEFLTYFQNEAQLDKSGLPSDRFFAERPEGSVSTLKIQRTQQEDSAVYLCASSLVVGFGNTIYFGEGSWLTVV.

The chain has TRBV19 and TRBJ2-7, with D unresolved. The CDR3 totals 13 residues. V was trimmed by 3 bases and J by 1 base, leaving 7 bases between them. Germline V gives CDR1 LNHDA, CDR2 SQIVND (reference sequence). The CDR3 protein is CASSIQRSYEQYF. CDR3 DNA: TGTGCCAGTAGTATCCAACGGTCCTACGAGCAGTACTTC.